This T cell receptor (beta chain) was identified in a study of cytomegalovirus exposure and HLA in healthy donors. Turning to this clone: Its antigen is undetermined.

The PCR was carried out with 60 Vbeta primers and 13 Jbeta primers. Assay used: immunoSEQ multiplex PCR; TCRdb lists only in-frame clones, some missing. Of roughly 54,000 clones in the sample, roughly four fifths were seen once. Study-wide findings and caveats: As immune exposure information, only CMV serostatus was available. About 90% or about 30% of the time was how often most TCR beta V segments were productive, according to an earlier analysis. The study listed approximately 160 cytomegalovirus-associated TCR beta chains.

Per germline, CDR1 MNHNY and CDR2 SVGAGI (reference sequence). The V and J ends lost 6 bases and 1 base, in that order; junction bases with no gene match: 11. This CDR3 is built from 16 residues. The receptor comes from a man aged 50 to 59 in good health and CMV-seronegative. This rearrangement joins TRBV6-6 to TRBJ1-1; 7 bases are shared with TRBD1. Sequenced sample: PBMCs. In DNA form, the CDR3 reads TGTGCCAGCAGGCCTGAAGGACAGGTATCGAACACTGAAGCTTTCTTT. It codes for CASRPEGQVSNTEAFF.